Shown below are 20 T cell receptor beta chains from a single sample sequenced in a study of breast tumors, draining lymph nodes, adjacent tissues. TCRdb used MiXCR to reprocess the multiplex PCR reads, holding one entry per CDR3 protein. The data contain some 150,000 distinct CDR3 sequences, about 22% of them seen just once; the ten biggest clones take up roughly 2.7%. Axillary draining lymph nodes of breast cancer patients supplied the node samples. Sequenced sample: axillary lymph node tissue. These receptor sequences come from a female donor with breast cancer. Some clones in this sample may be carry-over from other donors' samples.

There are many counts of this clonotype. This chain links TRBV20-1 with TRBJ2-1, with 9 bases matching TRBD1. Germline CDR1 reads DFQATT; CDR2 reads SNEGSKA (reference sequence). This CDR3 region has 14 residues. With 3 bases clipped from V and 7 bases from J, the junction kept 7 bases outside the gene matches. CDR3 sequence: CSARTGQGTNEQFF. The CDR3 region has the DNA TGCAGTGCTAGGACGGGACAGGGTACGAATGAGCAGTTCTTC.

This clonotype occurred many times. The chain couples TRBV20-1 to TRBJ2-2; 7 bases map to TRBD1. V lost 0 bases, J lost 1 base, and 5 bases stayed unmatched. This CDR3 contains 16 residues. Germline assignment: CDR1 DFQATT and CDR2 SNEGSKA (reference sequence). Here the CDR3 reads CSARDEQGKNTGELFF. CDR3 coding DNA: TGCAGTGCTAGAGACGAACAGGGGAAGAACACCGGGGAGCTGTTTTTT.

The chain combines TRBV5-1 with TRBJ2-1, with 9 bases that match TRBD2. Germline V gene data show CDR1 as SGHRS and CDR2 as YFSETQ. This CDR3 has 16 amino acids. J gave up 5 bases and V 2 bases, and 8 bases lay outside the gene matches. Written as DNA, the CDR3 is TGCGCCAGCAGCTTAGCGGGAGGAGGCCAAAACAATGAGCAGTTCTTC. Translating it yields CASSLAGGGQNNEQFF.

There are a few counts of this clonotype. The chain joins TRBV15 to TRBJ2-2; unclear D gene. The CDR3 covers 13 residues. Germline values: CDR1 LNHNV, CDR2 YYDKDF (reference sequence). Deletions cut 0 bases from V and 6 bases from J, with 5 bases between. DNA of the CDR3: TGTGCCACCAGCAGAGACTATGCCGGGGAGCTGTTTTTT. It encodes CATSRDYAGELFF.

This clonotype was seen ten or more times. The V gene is TRBV20-1, the J gene TRBJ2-1; a weak D match, TRBD1 (6 bases). The CDR3 runs 15 residues. Germline-derived CDR1 and CDR2 are DFQATT and SNEGSKA (reference sequence). The ends were cut back, 1 base at V and 2 bases at J, with 12 bases in the middle. CDR3 DNA: TGCAGTGCTAGAGCCTCCAGGGGCCCCTACAATGAGCAGTTCTTC. Amino acid sequence: CSARASRGPYNEQFF.

At least ten counts were recorded for this clonotype. This sequence joins TRBV9 and TRBJ1-6; TRBD1 might be the D (6 bases). CDR3 length: 13 residues. Germline assignment: CDR1 SGDLS and CDR2 YYNGEE. V shed 3 bases and J shed 7 bases, with 8 bases lying between them. For the CDR3, the DNA is TGTGCCAGCAGCGCCACAGGGAATTCACCCCTCCACTTT. Translated, it gives CASSATGNSPLHF.

This clonotype came up many times. This rearrangement joins TRBV19 to TRBJ2-3; D might be TRBD2 (5 bases). Trimming took off 4 bases at V and 0 bases at J, with 11 bases between the two ends. CDR1 is LNHDA, CDR2 SQIVND, per germline (reference sequence). The CDR3 is 15 residues long. This CDR3 reads CASSNLGGSTDTQYF. The CDR3 nucleotides are TGTGCCAGTAGTAACCTCGGAGGTAGCACAGATACGCAGTATTTT.

This clonotype showed up just a few times. V usage is TRBV28 and J usage is TRBJ2-7; a possible D gene is TRBD2 (6 bases). In germline, CDR1 is MDHEN, CDR2 SYDVKM. The CDR3 is 12 amino acids. Trimming stripped 4 bases from V and 6 bases from J, with 10 bases between. As DNA, the CDR3 is TGTGCCAGCAGTTCTCTAGCGATCGAGCAGTACTTC. It codes for CASSSLAIEQYF.

With respect to this clonotype: Since a much larger clone is just one base distant, this may be a read error. The chain links TRBV20-1 to TRBJ2-7, with D tentatively TRBD2 (7 bases). CDR1 is DFQATT, CDR2 SNEGSKA, per germline (reference sequence). CDR3 size: 14 residues. The CDR3 protein is CSARKGEGPYEQCF. The DNA of the CDR3 is TGCAGTGCTAGGAAGGGGGAGGGCCCTTACGAGCAGTGCTTC.

This clonotype was detected a few times. A read error may explain this, as a much larger clone is one base away. The chain is built from TRBV24-1 and TRBJ2-1; 8 bases match TRBD2. Germline assignment: CDR1 KGHDR and CDR2 SFDVKD. This CDR3 has 17 amino acids. CDR3 nucleotides: TGTGCCACCAGTGAACCGTTTGTACTAGCGGCGTACAATGAGCAGCTCTTC. This translates into CATSEPFVLAAYNEQLF.

This clonotype was seen more than once but under ten times. The chain recombines TRBV24-1 with TRBJ2-2, with 7 positions matching TRBD1. The CDR3 has 17 residues. Germline values: CDR1 KGHDR, CDR2 SFDVKD. J was trimmed by 4 bases and V by 4 bases; bases with no gene match: 11. CDR3 loop: CATSESNPGGGTGELFF. The CDR3 DNA reads TGTGCCACCAGTGAATCTAATCCAGGGGGTGGCACCGGGGAGCTGTTTTTT.

Of note for this clonotype: This could be a read error, since a much larger clone is one nucleotide away. This chain links TRBV5-4 with TRBJ2-7; D is perhaps TRBD2 (5 bases). The CDR3 has 14 residues. Germline CDR1 reads SGHNT; CDR2 reads YYREEE (reference sequence). Trimming pared 4 bases from V and 2 bases from J, leaving 13 bases between. The CDR3 is CASSEDSSAYEQYF. The CDR3 coding sequence is TGTGCCAGCAGCGAGGACTCGAGCGCCTACGAGCAGTACTTC.

This clonotype was counted many times. This chain connects TRBV20-1 to TRBJ2-5, with TRBD2 identical over 11 bases. From germline, CDR1 is DFQATT and CDR2 SNEGSKA (reference sequence). V trimming: 6 bases; J trimming: 2 bases; junction bases outside the gene matches: 8. The CDR3 has 15 residues. The DNA for the CDR3 is TGCAGTGCCAGAAAACTAGCGGGAGCACAAGAGACCCAGTACTTC. This translates into CSARKLAGAQETQYF.

This clonotype has at least ten counts. The chain uses TRBV7-9 and TRBJ2-6; a weak D match, TRBD1 (7 bases). Germline V gives CDR1 SEHNR, CDR2 FQNEAQ (reference sequence). The CDR3 spans 18 residues. With 1 base removed from V and 1 base from J, the gap between germline ends came to 14 bases. The CDR3 DNA reads TGTGCCAGCAGCTTAGGGCTTCAGGGGGGTTCTGGGGCCAACGTCCTGACTTTC. Amino acids: CASSLGLQGGSGANVLTF.

At least ten counts were recorded for this clonotype. The V call is TRBV20-1, the J call TRBJ2-1; D is undetermined. Germline loops: CDR1 DFQATT, CDR2 SNEGSKA (reference sequence). The CDR3 has 11 amino acids. Trimming removed 1 base from V and 8 bases from J, with 6 bases in between. This CDR3 reads CSARGHHEQFF. The CDR3 DNA sequence: TGCAGTGCTAGAGGACACCATGAGCAGTTCTTC.

This clonotype was counted ten times or more. This chain joins TRBV19 and TRBJ2-7; D may match TRBD1 or TRBD2 (5 bases each). The length of the CDR3 is 12 residues. Germline V CDR1 and CDR2: LNHDA, SQIVND (reference sequence). Trimming took 8 bases from V and 7 from J, leaving 15 bases between them. CDR3 residues: CASGEGTGEQYF. The CDR3 region has the DNA TGTGCCAGTGGAGAGGGGACGGGGGAGCAGTACTTC.

This clonotype was counted many times. V is TRBV19 and J is TRBJ2-1; the match to TRBD1 covers 8 bases. Germline CDR1 LNHDA, CDR2 SQIVND (reference sequence). The CDR3 spans 15 residues. With 5 bases clipped from V and 9 bases from J, the junction kept 12 bases outside the gene matches. CDR3 nucleotides: TGTGCCAGTAGTCCTCGGACAGGGTGGGCGGGTGAGCAGTTCTTC. Encoded protein: CASSPRTGWAGEQFF.

The table lists this clonotype with many counts. The chain joins TRBV12-3 or TRBV12-4 to TRBJ2-2; 9 bases line up with TRBD2. V was clipped by 2 bases and J by 2 bases; unmatched bases: 0. The CDR3 runs 15 residues. The CDR3 DNA reads as TGTGCCAGCAGTTTACTAGCGGGAAACACCGGGGAGCTGTTTTTT. It is translated as CASSLLAGNTGELFF.

This clonotype was seen many times. The chain recombines TRBV7-2 with TRBJ2-1, with 11 positions matching TRBD2. CDR1 and CDR2 from the germline V gene are SGHTA and FQGNSA. The V gene end was trimmed by 3 bases and the J gene end by 9 bases; junction bases not matched to a gene: 7. This CDR3 has 15 residues. CDR3: CASSFIGTSGLEQFF. The CDR3 DNA follows: TGTGCCAGCAGCTTTATTGGGACTAGCGGCCTTGAGCAGTTCTTC.

This clonotype showed up many times. The chain recombines TRBV19 with TRBJ2-2, with a weak D call TRBD2 (6 bases). With 3 bases removed from V and 3 bases from J, the gap between germline ends came to 11 bases. CDR3 size: 15 residues. Germline V gives CDR1 LNHDA, CDR2 SQIVND (reference sequence). In nucleotides, the CDR3 is TGTGCCAGTAGTATCGGCGGGACCTACACCGGGGAGCTGTTTTTT. Amino acid sequence: CASSIGGTYTGELFF. Drawing the rest from reference TRBV19 and TRBJ2-2, the complete variable domain is DGGITQSPKYLFRKEGQNVTLSCEQNLNHDAMYWYRQDPGQGLRLIYYSQIVNDFQKGDIAEGYSVSREKKESFPLTVTSAQKNPTAFYLCASSIGGTYTGELFFGEGSRLTVL.